The 30 T cell receptor beta chains given below trace back to one sample, sequenced in a study of T cells in localized non-small cell lung cancer (dated by TCRdb to 2020 to 2021). Library method: the immunoSEQ multiplex PCR assay. TCRdb re-hosts the immuneACCESS table, in-frame sequences only. Its copies lack some clones; in the studies checked, an unresolved V gene accounts for under half of them, and the cause for the rest is not known. The sample includes around 20,000 clones, with about 90% observed a single time. The biggest ten clones account for under 3.5% of the sample. The specimen comprised peripheral blood, sampled before any cancer treatment. The receptor set was obtained from a woman aged 35 to 70 with stage I lung adenocarcinoma.

The chain uses TRBV28 and TRBJ1-5; D is perhaps TRBD1 (6 bases). V was shortened by 0 bases and J by 5 bases, with 8 bases between the two germline ends. The length of the CDR3 is 14 residues. The germline CDR1 and CDR2 sequences are MDHEN and SYDVKM. CDR3 nucleotide sequence: TGTGCCAGCAGTTTATGGCAGGGGTATCAGCCCCAGCATTTT. Its translation: CASSLWQGYQPQHF.

This clone was found a few times. The V and J genes are TRBV29-1 and TRBJ2-1; D perhaps matches TRBD1 (7 bases). CDR1 and CDR2 from the germline V gene are SQVTM and ANQGSEA. The CDR3 has 13 amino acids. The V and J ends lost 6 bases and 3 bases respectively, with 12 bases between them. In DNA form, the CDR3 reads TGCAGCGTCCAGGGGGGAAACTACAATGAGCAGTTCTTC. It encodes CSVQGGNYNEQFF.

The V call is TRBV29-1, the J call TRBJ2-1; no clear D gene. Germline V gives CDR1 SQVTM, CDR2 ANQGSEA. The CDR3 totals 10 residues. V was trimmed by 3 bases and J by 8 bases, leaving 5 bases between them. The CDR3 DNA is TGCAGCGTTGATTTGGATGAGCAGTTCTTC. This sequence encodes CSVDLDEQFF.

The genes are TRBV7-9 and TRBJ2-1, with unresolved D. The length of the CDR3 is 13 residues. Trimming stripped 0 bases from V and 4 bases from J, with 4 bases between. Germline loops: CDR1 SEHNR, CDR2 FQNEAQ (reference sequence). CDR3: CASSLATYNEQFF. CDR3 bases: TGTGCCAGCAGCTTAGCCACGTACAATGAGCAGTTCTTC. Drawing the rest from reference TRBV7-9 and TRBJ2-1, the complete variable domain is DTGVSQNPRHKITKRGQNVTFRCDPISEHNRLYWYRQTLGQGPEFLTYFQNEAQLEKSRLLSDRFSAERPKGSFSTLEIQRTEQGDSAMYLCASSLATYNEQFFGPGTRLTVL.

The gene calls are TRBV15 and TRBJ1-2; D not certain. The V end was cut by 0 bases, the J end by 3 bases, with 11 bases between. Germline-derived CDR1 and CDR2 are LNHNV and YYDKDF (reference sequence). The length of the CDR3 is 15 residues. CDR3 in DNA: TGTGCCACCAGCAGAGACGTTACAGTTTACTATGGCTACACCTTC. It is translated as CATSRDVTVYYGYTF.

The CDR3 loop reads CASSLSTGDYGYTF. The DNA of the CDR3 is TGTGCCAGCAGTCTCTCGACAGGGGACTATGGCTACACCTTC. V is TRBV28 and J is TRBJ1-2; TRBD1 matches at 8 bases. The CDR3 covers 14 residues. Germline loops: CDR1 MDHEN, CDR2 SYDVKM. J was trimmed by 3 bases and V by 5 bases; bases with no gene match: 5.

The V and J genes are TRBV4-3 and TRBJ2-5; TRBD2 agrees at 13 bases. Germline loops: CDR1 LGHNA, CDR2 YSLEER. V lost 2 bases to trimming and J lost 4 bases; unmatched junction nucleotides: 1. This CDR3 has 15 residues. DNA for the CDR3: TGCGCCAGCAGCCAAACTAGCGGGGGGGCAGAGACCCAGTACTTC. Protein product: CASSQTSGGAETQYF.

The chain is built from TRBV4-1 and TRBJ2-1; D is possibly TRBD1 or TRBD2 (5 bases each). The CDR3 covers 12 residues. V shed 1 base and J shed 10 bases, with 8 bases lying between them. The germline V gene has CDR1 MGHRA and CDR2 YSYEKL. The CDR3 region has the DNA TGCGCCAGCAGCCAAGGCGAGGGGGAGCAGTTCTTC. Translating it yields CASSQGEGEQFF.

CDR3 in DNA: TGTGCCAGCTCATCCTGGGACATTGATCAGCCCCAGCATTTT. This gives the protein CASSSWDIDQPQHF. The rearrangement joins TRBV18 to TRBJ1-5, with D tentatively TRBD1 (6 bases). The CDR3 contains 14 residues. V lost 5 bases, J lost 5 bases, and 13 bases lay in between. Germline CDR1 and CDR2: KGHSH and LQKENI.

The V gene is TRBV10-3, the J gene TRBJ1-5; 7 nucleotides align to TRBD1. Looked up from germline, CDR1 is ENHRY and CDR2 is SYGVKD. J gave up 8 bases and V 6 bases, and 7 bases lay outside the gene matches. The CDR3 has 13 amino acids. The DNA of the CDR3 is TGTGCCATCAGGACAGGGTCGGAAGAGCCCCAGCATTTT. This encodes CAIRTGSEEPQHF.

The CDR3 coding sequence is TGTGCCAGCAACCGAAGGAAGGACAGCCCCTTGATCACTGAAGCTTTCTTT. Its translation is CASNRRKDSPLITEAFF. The chain uses TRBV27 and TRBJ1-1; possibly TRBD1 for D (6 bases). Germline assignment: CDR1 MNHEY and CDR2 SMNVEV (reference sequence). CDR3 length: 17 residues. The V and J ends lost 7 bases and 4 bases respectively, with 25 bases between them.

The CDR3 DNA reads as TGCAGCGTTGCAGGGGACGTCGATGAGCAGTTCTTC. This gives the protein CSVAGDVDEQFF. The chain uses TRBV29-1 and TRBJ2-1, with D possibly TRBD1 on 6 matching bases. The CDR3 has 12 residues. With 4 bases removed from V and 8 bases from J, the gap between germline ends came to 12 bases. Germline-derived CDR1 and CDR2 are SQVTM and ANQGSEA.

This clone turned up a few times. The chain links TRBV23-1 to TRBJ1-5, with TRBD1 matching over 12 bases. TRBV23-1 is an open reading frame, and its role is uncertain. The CDR3 contains 17 residues. V was clipped by 8 bases and J by 0 bases; unmatched bases: 8. The CDR3, as DNA: TGCGCCAGCTCGTGGGACAGGGGGCGAATTAGCAATCAGCCCCAGCATTTT. Protein: CASSWDRGRISNQPQHF.

The chain is built from TRBV5-1 and TRBJ1-1; D is uncertain. This CDR3 comprises 14 residues. Trimming cost V 3 bases and J 1 base, with 10 bases left between them. Looked up from germline, CDR1 is SGHRS and CDR2 is YFSETQ. The CDR3 is CASSSAPANTEAFF. The CDR3 bases are TGCGCCAGCAGCTCCGCTCCGGCGAACACTGAAGCTTTCTTT.

This chain uses TRBV19 with TRBJ2-1, with a weak D call TRBD2 (6 bases). Germline assignment: CDR1 LNHDA and CDR2 SQIVND (reference sequence). V lost 7 bases, J lost 6 bases, and 19 bases lay in between. The CDR3 contains 15 residues. The DNA for the CDR3 is TGTGCCAGTACCCCTCAAGCGGGTGGTTTCAATGAGCAGTTCTTC. Translating it yields CASTPQAGGFNEQFF.

J is TRBJ2-5 and V is TRBV7-9; 7 nucleotides match TRBD2. This CDR3 is built from 16 residues. The J segment lost 4 bases and the V segment lost 4 bases, leaving 12 bases of the junction unmatched. Germline assignment: CDR1 SEHNR and CDR2 FQNEAQ (reference sequence). This CDR3 is CASSYRWGREGETQYF. In DNA form, the CDR3 reads TGTGCCAGCAGCTACCGCTGGGGCAGGGAGGGAGAGACCCAGTACTTC. The whole variable domain, remainder taken from reference TRBV7-9 and TRBJ2-5, is DTGVSQNPRHKITKRGQNVTFRCDPISEHNRLYWYRQTLGQGPEFLTYFQNEAQLEKSRLLSDRFSAERPKGSFSTLEIQRTEQGDSAMYLCASSYRWGREGETQYFGPGTRLLVL.

This clone was seen a few times. The chain is built from TRBV7-2 and TRBJ2-7; D perhaps matches TRBD2 (5 bases). Germline CDR1 reads SGHTA; CDR2 reads FQGNSA. CDR3 length: 15 amino acids. Trimming removed 1 base from V and 4 bases from J, with 14 bases in between. The CDR3 DNA is TGTGCCAGCAGCTTAGGGATAGCCGAGGGATACGAGCAGTACTTC. Translated: CASSLGIAEGYEQYF.

In this sample, this clone turned up a few times. The gene calls are TRBV28 and TRBJ2-7, with 7 bases fitting TRBD1. CDR1 is MDHEN and CDR2 is SYDVKM in the germline V gene. This CDR3 contains 15 residues. J was trimmed by 1 base and V by 7 bases; bases with no gene match: 10. The CDR3 DNA follows: TGTGCCAGCAACTCAGGGGGAGAAGGGTCCTACGAGCAGTACTTC. The encoded protein is CASNSGGEGSYEQYF.

The V call is TRBV2, the J call TRBJ2-5; 8 nucleotides align to TRBD1. This CDR3 comprises 14 residues. With V trimmed by 10 bases and J by 1 base, 8 bases remained unmatched. From germline, CDR1 is SNHLY and CDR2 FYNNEI. The CDR3 is CATGGASGQETQYF. The CDR3 nucleotides are TGTGCCACAGGGGGCGCCTCGGGCCAAGAGACCCAGTACTTC.

This chain joins TRBV20-1 and TRBJ1-5, with D uncertain. The CDR3 loop spans 11 amino acids. Trimming took 1 base from V and 5 from J, leaving 3 bases between them. Germline-derived CDR1 and CDR2 are DFQATT and SNEGSKA (reference sequence). The CDR3 DNA is TGCAGTGCTAGAGGGGATCAGCCCCAGCATTTT. Its translation is CSARGDQPQHF.

The V and J genes are TRBV12-5 and TRBJ2-2; either TRBD1 or TRBD2 may supply D (5 bases each). V lost 4 bases and J lost 6, with 9 bases in between. Germline V gene data show CDR1 as LGHNT and CDR2 as FRNRAP. The CDR3 has 13 residues. CDR3 sequence (DNA): TGTGCTAGTGGTTCCTGGGGGTCCGGGGAGCTGTTTTTT. It specifies CASGSWGSGELFF. Supplemented by reference TRBV12-5 and TRBJ2-2, the full variable domain reads DARVTQTPRHKVTEMGQEVTMRCQPILGHNTVFWYRQTMMQGLELLAYFRNRAPLDDSGMPKDRFSAEMPDATLATLKIQPSEPRDSAVYFCASGSWGSGELFFGEGSRLTVL.

J is TRBJ2-3 and V is TRBV2; D is possibly TRBD1 or TRBD2 (6 bases each). The CDR3 extends over 14 amino acids. V dropped 4 bases and J dropped 5 bases, with 13 bases sitting between them. CDR1 is SNHLY, CDR2 FYNNEI, per germline. CDR3 in DNA: TGTGCCAGCAGTGCGGGGGCGCGAGGAGATACGCAGTATTTT. Protein product: CASSAGARGDTQYF.

The chain couples TRBV15 to TRBJ2-5; TRBD2 agrees at 10 bases. The J segment lost 2 bases and the V segment lost 0 bases, leaving 3 bases of the junction unmatched. Germline assignment: CDR1 LNHNV and CDR2 YYDKDF (reference sequence). The CDR3 is made up of 16 amino acids. Written as DNA, the CDR3 is TGTGCCACCAGCAGAGATCTAGCGGGAGAACAAGAGACCCAGTACTTC. Its protein is CATSRDLAGEQETQYF.

J is TRBJ2-2 and V is TRBV29-1, with D possibly matching TRBD1 (6 bases). This CDR3 region has 17 residues. V was clipped by 0 bases and J by 1 base, with 15 bases between them. In germline, CDR1 is SQVTM, CDR2 ANQGSEA. The CDR3 here is CSVEDSWGRGNTGELFF. The CDR3 nucleotides are TGCAGCGTTGAAGACTCATGGGGCAGGGGGAACACCGGGGAGCTGTTTTTT.

The chain is built from TRBV30 and TRBJ1-1; the D is unclear. Germline CDR1 reads GTSNPN; CDR2 reads SVGIG (reference sequence). This CDR3 has 13 amino acids. Trimming left V 0 bases short and J 2 bases short, with 7 bases between. CDR3 in DNA: TGTGCCTGGAGTGTTGGCGGAAACACTGAAGCTTTCTTT. Its translation is CAWSVGGNTEAFF.

The rearrangement uses TRBV27 and TRBJ1-5; D uncertain. The CDR3 is made up of 15 amino acids. Per the germline V gene, CDR1 is MNHEY and CDR2 is SMNVEV (reference sequence). The V and J ends lost 3 bases and 0 bases respectively, with 9 bases between them. DNA for the CDR3: TGTGCCAGCAGTTTGCGGGGAGATAGCAATCAGCCCCAGCATTTT. Encoded protein: CASSLRGDSNQPQHF.

A single count supports this clone. The chain joins TRBV7-2 to TRBJ1-6; D unclear. V lost 2 bases and J 9 bases, leaving 11 bases between the germline ends. The CDR3 contains 14 residues. Looked up from germline, CDR1 is SGHTA and CDR2 is FQGNSA. As DNA, the CDR3 is TGTGCCAGCAGCTTACCGAGGATAAGTTCACCCCTCCACTTT. This gives the protein CASSLPRISSPLHF.

The rearrangement joins TRBV6-4 to TRBJ2-2, with D possibly being TRBD2 (6 bases). CDR1 and CDR2 (germline): MRHNA, SNTAGT. Trimming cost V 2 bases and J 4 bases, with 11 bases left between them. The CDR3 covers 15 residues. The CDR3: CASSDSLGGTGELFF. CDR3 in DNA: TGTGCCAGCAGTGACAGTCTGGGGGGCACCGGGGAGCTGTTTTTT.

This clone was seen a single time. This chain joins TRBV9 and TRBJ2-1; D call uncertain. Trimming took off 3 bases at V and 1 base at J, with 11 bases between the two ends. The length of the CDR3 is 15 residues. CDR1 is SGDLS, CDR2 YYNGEE, per germline. The CDR3 DNA reads TGTGCCAGCAGCGCGGCCGGGTTTTCCTACAATGAGCAGTTCTTC. Translating it yields CASSAAGFSYNEQFF.

The rearrangement links TRBV6-1 to TRBJ2-2; possibly TRBD1 or TRBD2 for D (5 bases each). Germline CDR1 reads MNHNS; CDR2 reads SASEGT. The CDR3 sequence is 14 residues long. V was cut by 4 bases and J by 3 bases, with 9 bases left in between. CDR3 bases: TGTGCCAGCAGTGGTGGGACGGACACCGGGGAGCTGTTTTTT. It yields the protein CASSGGTDTGELFF.